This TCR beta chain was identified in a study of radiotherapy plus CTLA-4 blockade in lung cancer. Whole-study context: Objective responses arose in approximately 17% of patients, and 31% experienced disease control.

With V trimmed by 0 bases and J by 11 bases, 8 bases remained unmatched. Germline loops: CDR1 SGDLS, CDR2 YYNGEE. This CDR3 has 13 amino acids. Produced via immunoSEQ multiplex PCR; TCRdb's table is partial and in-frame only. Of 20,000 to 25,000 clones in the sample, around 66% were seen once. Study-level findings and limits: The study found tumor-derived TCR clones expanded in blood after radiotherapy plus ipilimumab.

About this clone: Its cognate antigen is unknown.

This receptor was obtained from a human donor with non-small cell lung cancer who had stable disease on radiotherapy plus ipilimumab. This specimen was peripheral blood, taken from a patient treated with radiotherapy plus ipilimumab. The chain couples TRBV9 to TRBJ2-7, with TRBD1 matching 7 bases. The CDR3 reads CASSVVSQGEKYF. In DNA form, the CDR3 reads TGTGCCAGCAGCGTAGTGTCCCAGGGGGAGAAGTACTTC.